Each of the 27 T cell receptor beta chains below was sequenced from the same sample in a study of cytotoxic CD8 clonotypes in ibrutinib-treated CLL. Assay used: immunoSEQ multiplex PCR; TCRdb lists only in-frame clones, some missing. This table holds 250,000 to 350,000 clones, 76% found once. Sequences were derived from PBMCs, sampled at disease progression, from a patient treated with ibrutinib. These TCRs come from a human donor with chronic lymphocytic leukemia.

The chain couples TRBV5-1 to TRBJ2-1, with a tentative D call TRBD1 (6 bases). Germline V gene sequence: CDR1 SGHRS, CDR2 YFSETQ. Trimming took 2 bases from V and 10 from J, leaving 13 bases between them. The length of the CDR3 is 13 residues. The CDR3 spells CASSLLQGQEQFF. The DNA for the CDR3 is TGCGCCAGCAGCTTACTCCAGGGACAAGAGCAGTTCTTC.

Here the CDR3 DNA reads TGCAGCGTCCAGGGAGCAGCCTCCCAAGAGACCCAGTACTTC. Amino acids: CSVQGAASQETQYF. The chain uses TRBV29-1 and TRBJ2-5; TRBD1 or TRBD2 may be the D gene (5 bases each). Deletions cut 6 bases from V and 1 base from J, with 15 bases between. Germline-derived CDR1 and CDR2 are SQVTM and ANQGSEA. The CDR3 is made up of 14 amino acids.

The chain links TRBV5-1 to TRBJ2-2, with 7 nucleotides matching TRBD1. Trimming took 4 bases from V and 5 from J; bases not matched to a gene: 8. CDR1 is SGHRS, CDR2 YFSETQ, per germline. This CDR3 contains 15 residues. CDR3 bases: TGCGCCAGCAGCCTTAGACAGGGTGGTACCGGGGAGCTGTTTTTT. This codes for CASSLRQGGTGELFF.

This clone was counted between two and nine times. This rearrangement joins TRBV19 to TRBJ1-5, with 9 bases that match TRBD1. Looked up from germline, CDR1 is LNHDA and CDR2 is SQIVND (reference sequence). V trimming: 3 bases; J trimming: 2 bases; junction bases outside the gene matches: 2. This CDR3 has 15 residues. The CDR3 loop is CASSIRTGGNQPQHF. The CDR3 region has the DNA TGTGCCAGTAGTATCCGGACAGGGGGCAATCAGCCCCAGCATTTT.

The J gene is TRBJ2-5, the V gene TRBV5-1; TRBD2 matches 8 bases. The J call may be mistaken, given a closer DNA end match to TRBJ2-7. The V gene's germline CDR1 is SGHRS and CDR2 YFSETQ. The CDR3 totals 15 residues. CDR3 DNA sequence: TGCGCCAGCAGCTCTAGCGGGCTCCTCTCCTACGAGCAGTACTTC. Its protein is CASSSSGLLSYEQYF.

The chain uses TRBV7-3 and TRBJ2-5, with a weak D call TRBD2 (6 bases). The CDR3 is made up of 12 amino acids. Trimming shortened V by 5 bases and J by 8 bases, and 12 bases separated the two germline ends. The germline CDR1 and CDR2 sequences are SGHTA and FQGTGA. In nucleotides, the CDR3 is TGTGCCAGCAGCCCCTCCGGGGGAACCCAGTACTTC. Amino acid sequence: CASSPSGGTQYF.

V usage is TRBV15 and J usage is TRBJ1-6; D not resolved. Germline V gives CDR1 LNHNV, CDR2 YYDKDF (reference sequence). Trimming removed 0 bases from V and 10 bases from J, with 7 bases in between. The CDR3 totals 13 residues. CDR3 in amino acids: CATSRDDESPLHF. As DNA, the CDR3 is TGTGCCACCAGCAGAGATGATGAGTCACCCCTCCACTTT.

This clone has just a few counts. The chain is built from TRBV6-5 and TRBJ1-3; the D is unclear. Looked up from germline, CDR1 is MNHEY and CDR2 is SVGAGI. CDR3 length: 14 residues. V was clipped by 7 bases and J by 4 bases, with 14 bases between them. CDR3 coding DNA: TGTGCCAGCAAACCGGACGCGACGGGAAACACCATATATTTT. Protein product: CASKPDATGNTIYF.

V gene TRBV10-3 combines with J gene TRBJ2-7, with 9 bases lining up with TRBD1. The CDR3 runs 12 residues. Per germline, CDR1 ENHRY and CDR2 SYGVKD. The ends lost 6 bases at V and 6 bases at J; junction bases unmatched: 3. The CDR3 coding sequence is TGTGCCATCAGGGGACAGGGATCCGAGCAGTACTTC. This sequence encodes CAIRGQGSEQYF.

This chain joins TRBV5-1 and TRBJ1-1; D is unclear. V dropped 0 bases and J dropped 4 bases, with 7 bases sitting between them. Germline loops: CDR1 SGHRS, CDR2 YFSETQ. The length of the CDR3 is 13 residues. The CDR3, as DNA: TGCGCCAGCAGCTTGGGGACGAGCACTGAAGCTTTCTTT. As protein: CASSLGTSTEAFF.

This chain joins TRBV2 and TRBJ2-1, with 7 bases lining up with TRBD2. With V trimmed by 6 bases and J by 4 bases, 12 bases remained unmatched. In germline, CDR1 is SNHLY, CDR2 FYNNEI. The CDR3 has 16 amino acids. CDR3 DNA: TGTGCCAGCAGGCCTCTCCTAGCGGCAGGGTACAATGAGCAGTTCTTC. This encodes CASRPLLAAGYNEQFF.

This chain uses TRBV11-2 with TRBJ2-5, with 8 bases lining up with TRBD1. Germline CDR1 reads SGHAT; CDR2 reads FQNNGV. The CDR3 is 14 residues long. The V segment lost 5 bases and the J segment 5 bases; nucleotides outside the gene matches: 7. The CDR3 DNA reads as TGTGCCAGCAGCCCCGGACAGGGCAAGGAGACCCAGTACTTC. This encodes CASSPGQGKETQYF.

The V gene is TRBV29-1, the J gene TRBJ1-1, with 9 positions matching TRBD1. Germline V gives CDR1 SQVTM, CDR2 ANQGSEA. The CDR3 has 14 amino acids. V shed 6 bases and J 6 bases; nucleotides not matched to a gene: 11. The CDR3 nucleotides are TGCAGCGTGCACAACAGGGGGCGAAAACCTGAAGCTTTCTTT. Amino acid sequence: CSVHNRGRKPEAFF. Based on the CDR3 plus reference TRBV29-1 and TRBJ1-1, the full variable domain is SAVISQKPSRDICQRGTSLTIQCQVDSQVTMMFWYRQQPGQSLTLIATANQGSEATYESGFVIDKFPISRPNLTFSTLTVSNMSPEDSSIYLCSVHNRGRKPEAFFGQGTRLTVV.

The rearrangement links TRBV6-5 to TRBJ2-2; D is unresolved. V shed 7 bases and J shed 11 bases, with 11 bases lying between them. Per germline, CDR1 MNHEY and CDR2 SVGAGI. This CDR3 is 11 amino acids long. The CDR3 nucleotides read TGTGCCAGCAAAGTATCGGAAGAGCTGTTTTTT. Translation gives CASKVSEELFF.

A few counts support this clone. DNA of the CDR3: TGCGCCAGCAAAGCGATTTGGGCGGCGCACGAGCAGTACTTC. Encoded protein: CASKAIWAAHEQYF. V gene TRBV10-2 combines with J gene TRBJ2-7, with unresolved D. V lost 7 bases and J lost 5, with 18 bases in between. CDR3 length: 14 residues. The germline V gene encodes CDR1 WSHSY and CDR2 SAAADI.

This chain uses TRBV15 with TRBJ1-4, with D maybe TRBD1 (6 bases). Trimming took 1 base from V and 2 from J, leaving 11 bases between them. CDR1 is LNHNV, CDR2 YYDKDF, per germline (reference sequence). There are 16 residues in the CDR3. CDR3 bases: TGTGCCACCAGCAGAGGAGGGGGGGGCACTAATGAAAAACTGTTTTTT. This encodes CATSRGGGGTNEKLFF.

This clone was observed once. CDR3 sequence (DNA): TGCAGCGTTCCCGACATACGGGGGTCTAGGTCCACAGATACGCAGTATTTT. Amino acids: CSVPDIRGSRSTDTQYF. The V and J genes are TRBV29-1 and TRBJ2-3; D may be TRBD2 (6 bases). V lost 5 bases and J 2 bases, leaving 23 bases between the germline ends. The CDR3 length is 17 residues. Germline values: CDR1 SQVTM, CDR2 ANQGSEA.

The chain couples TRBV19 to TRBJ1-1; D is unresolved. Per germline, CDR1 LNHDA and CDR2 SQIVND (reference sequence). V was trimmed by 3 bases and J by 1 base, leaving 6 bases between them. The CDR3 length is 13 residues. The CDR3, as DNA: TGTGCCAGTAGTATTGTGAAGAACACTGAAGCTTTCTTT. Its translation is CASSIVKNTEAFF.

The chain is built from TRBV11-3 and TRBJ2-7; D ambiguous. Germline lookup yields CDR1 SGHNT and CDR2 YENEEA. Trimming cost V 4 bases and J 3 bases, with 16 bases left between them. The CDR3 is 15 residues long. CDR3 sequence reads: CASSSTPRYNYEQYF. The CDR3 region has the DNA TGTGCCAGCAGCTCGACACCCCGATATAACTACGAGCAGTACTTC.

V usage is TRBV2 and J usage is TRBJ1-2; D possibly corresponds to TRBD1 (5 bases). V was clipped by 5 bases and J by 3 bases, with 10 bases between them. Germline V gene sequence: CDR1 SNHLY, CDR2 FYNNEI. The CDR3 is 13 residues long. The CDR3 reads CASSQRGDYGYTF. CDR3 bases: TGTGCCAGCAGTCAACGGGGGGACTATGGCTACACCTTC.

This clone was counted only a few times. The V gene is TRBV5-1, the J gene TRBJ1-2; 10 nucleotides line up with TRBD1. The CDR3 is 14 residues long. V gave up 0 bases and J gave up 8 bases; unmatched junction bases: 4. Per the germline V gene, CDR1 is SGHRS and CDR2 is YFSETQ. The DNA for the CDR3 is TGCGCCAGCAGCTTGGGACAGGGGGCACTCGGCTACACCTTC. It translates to CASSLGQGALGYTF.

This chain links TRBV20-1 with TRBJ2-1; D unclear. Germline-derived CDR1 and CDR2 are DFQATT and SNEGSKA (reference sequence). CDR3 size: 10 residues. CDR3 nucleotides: TGCAGCTGCCTAGAGAATGAGCAGTTCTTC. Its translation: CSCLENEQFF.

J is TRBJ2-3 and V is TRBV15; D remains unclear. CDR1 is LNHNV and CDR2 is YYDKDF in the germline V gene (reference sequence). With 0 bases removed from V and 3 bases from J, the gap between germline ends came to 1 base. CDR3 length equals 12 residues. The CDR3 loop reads CATSRDTDTQYF. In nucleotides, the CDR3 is TGTGCCACCAGCAGAGATACAGATACGCAGTATTTT.

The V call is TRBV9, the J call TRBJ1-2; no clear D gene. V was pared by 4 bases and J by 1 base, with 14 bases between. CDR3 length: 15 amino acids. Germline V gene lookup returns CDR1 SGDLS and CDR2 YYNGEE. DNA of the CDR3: TGTGCCAGCAGCCCCTACGACTCGGTTAACTATGGCTACACCTTC. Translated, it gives CASSPYDSVNYGYTF.

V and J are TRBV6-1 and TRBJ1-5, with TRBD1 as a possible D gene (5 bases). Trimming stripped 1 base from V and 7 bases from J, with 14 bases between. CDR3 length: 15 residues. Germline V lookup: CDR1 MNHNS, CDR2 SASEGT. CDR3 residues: CASSEGPGTHQPQHF. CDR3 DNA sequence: TGTGCCAGCAGTGAAGGGCCGGGGACGCACCAGCCCCAGCATTTT.

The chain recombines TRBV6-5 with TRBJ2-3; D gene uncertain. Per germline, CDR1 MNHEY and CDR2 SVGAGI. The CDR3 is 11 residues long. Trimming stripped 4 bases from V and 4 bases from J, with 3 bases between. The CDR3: CASSFADTQYF. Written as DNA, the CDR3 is TGTGCCAGCAGTTTCGCAGATACGCAGTATTTT.

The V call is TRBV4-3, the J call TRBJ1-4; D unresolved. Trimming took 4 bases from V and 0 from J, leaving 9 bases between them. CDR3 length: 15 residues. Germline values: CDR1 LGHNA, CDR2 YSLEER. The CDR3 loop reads CASSPVWATNEKLFF. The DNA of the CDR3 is TGCGCCAGCAGCCCAGTATGGGCAACTAATGAAAAACTGTTTTTT.